One and the same sample provided the 30 T cell receptor beta chains below, sequenced in a study of T cell repertoires in cytomegalovirus infection. Each CDR3 protein is one row after TCRdb ran MiXCR on the reads. The data contain about 460,000 distinct CDR3 sequences, around 11% of them singletons. The material sequenced was PBMCs. Receptors originate from a human donor in good health (CMV status not recorded). Some clones in this sample may be carry-over from other donors' samples.

This chain connects TRBV12-3 or TRBV12-4 to TRBJ1-5, with TRBD1 as a possible D gene (5 bases). There are 14 residues in the CDR3. V gave up 6 bases and J gave up 3 bases, with 12 bases separating them. CDR3 in DNA: TGTGCCAGCAGCTCAGGGACCCTCAATCAGCCCCAGCATTTT. This encodes CASSSGTLNQPQHF.

The sample holds many counts of this clonotype. CDR3 amino acids: CASSGLAGYEQYF. Here the CDR3 DNA reads TGTGCCAGTTCGGGACTAGCGGGCTACGAGCAGTACTTC. The V gene is TRBV7-9, the J gene TRBJ2-7; 12 nucleotides line up with TRBD2. The CDR3 runs 13 residues. Germline V gene lookup returns CDR1 SEHNR and CDR2 FQNEAQ (reference sequence). V shed 9 bases and J 3 bases; nucleotides not matched to a gene: 3. Full variable domain (missing parts from reference TRBV7-9 and TRBJ2-7): DTGVSQNPRHKITKRGQNVTFRCDPISEHNRLYWYRQTLGQGPEFLTYFQNEAQLEKSRLLSDRFSAERPKGSFSTLEIQRTEQGDSAMYLCASSGLAGYEQYFGPGTRLTVT.

This clonotype was detected only a few times. The chain joins TRBV15 to TRBJ1-2; D perhaps matches TRBD1 (5 bases). Germline V CDR1 and CDR2: LNHNV, YYDKDF (reference sequence). CDR3 length: 14 amino acids. Deletions cut 3 bases from V and 4 bases from J, with 12 bases between. The CDR3 DNA is TGTGCCACCAGCAGGGAGGGACTGGGCTATGGCTACACCTTC. Residues: CATSREGLGYGYTF.

The table lists this clonotype with many counts. The CDR3 protein is CASSGGGTSGIVNEQFF. CDR3 in DNA: TGTGCCAGCAGTGGAGGAGGGACTAGCGGGATAGTCAATGAGCAGTTCTTC. The genes are TRBV25-1 and TRBJ2-1, with 13 bases lining up with TRBD2. The germline V gene encodes CDR1 MGHDK and CDR2 SYGVNS. This CDR3 has 17 amino acids. Trimming cost V 4 bases and J 6 bases; bases outside gene matches: 9.

This clonotype was recorded at least ten times. The chain links TRBV19 to TRBJ2-7, with D perhaps matching TRBD2 (5 bases). The length of the CDR3 is 14 residues. With 2 bases removed from V and 5 bases from J, the gap between germline ends came to 13 bases. Looked up from germline, CDR1 is LNHDA and CDR2 is SQIVND (reference sequence). The CDR3 nucleotides are TGTGCCAGTAGTATACGCTTCTCGGGGAACGAGCAGTACTTC. Translated: CASSIRFSGNEQYF.

This clonotype was observed at least ten times. This chain joins TRBV7-7 and TRBJ2-3; 8 bases match TRBD2. The CDR3 is made up of 15 amino acids. V lost 3 bases to trimming and J lost 0 bases; unmatched junction nucleotides: 2. CDR1 SSHAT and CDR2 FNYEAQ come from the germline V gene (reference sequence). The CDR3 region is CASSFSGASTDTQYF. In DNA, the CDR3 is TGTGCCAGCAGCTTTAGCGGGGCCAGCACAGATACGCAGTATTTT.

This clonotype was detected only a few times. The chain links TRBV6-1 to TRBJ1-1; 10 bases align to TRBD1. In germline, CDR1 is MNHNS, CDR2 SASEGT. This CDR3 is 17 amino acids long. The ends lost 8 bases at V and 4 bases at J; junction bases unmatched: 16. CDR3 sequence: CASSYFRGTGASTEAFF. Written as DNA, the CDR3 is TGTGCCAGCTCCTACTTTCGCGGGACAGGGGCGAGCACTGAAGCTTTCTTT.

This clonotype has a handful of counts. The gene calls are TRBV11-2 and TRBJ2-7, with D possibly being TRBD2 (5 bases). CDR3 length: 16 amino acids. Germline CDR1 and CDR2: SGHAT and FQNNGV. V gave up 0 bases and J gave up 3 bases, with 15 bases separating them. The CDR3 spells CASSLEGRTSFYEQYF. CDR3 coding DNA: TGTGCCAGCAGCTTAGAGGGAAGGACTTCCTTCTACGAGCAGTACTTC.

The CDR3 protein is CASSYFPGGEQFF. The CDR3 DNA sequence: TGCGCCAGCAGCTATTTTCCCGGCGGTGAGCAGTTCTTC. This chain connects TRBV5-1 to TRBJ2-1; no definite D call. The germline V gene encodes CDR1 SGHRS and CDR2 YFSETQ. Trimming took off 3 bases at V and 9 bases at J, with 13 bases between the two ends. CDR3 size: 13 residues.

This clonotype was found a few times. The chain combines TRBV12-3 or TRBV12-4 with TRBJ2-1; 11 bases are a match to TRBD2. J was trimmed by 0 bases and V by 5 bases; bases with no gene match: 6. CDR3 length: 17 amino acids. In nucleotides, the CDR3 is TGTGCCAGCAGTCACATTGGGACTAGCGGCTCCTACAATGAGCAGTTCTTC. Translated, it gives CASSHIGTSGSYNEQFF.

Details on this clonotype: Germline is not matched at one junction end, which may reflect a read error. The V and J genes are TRBV28 and TRBJ2-1; the match to TRBD2 covers 8 bases. Looked up from germline, CDR1 is MDHEN and CDR2 is SYDVKM. This CDR3 contains 18 residues. This CDR3 is CTSSFLASSRGRWNEQFF. The CDR3, as DNA: TGTACCAGCAGTTTTTTAGCCTCCTCTCGCGGGAGGTGGAATGAGCAGTTCTTC.

This clonotype was observed many times. The V and J genes are TRBV11-2 and TRBJ2-1; TRBD2 matches at 9 bases. Trimming took 2 bases from V and 1 from J; bases not matched to a gene: 3. Per the germline V gene, CDR1 is SGHAT and CDR2 is FQNNGV. The CDR3 is 16 amino acids. In DNA form, the CDR3 reads TGTGCCAGCAGCTTACAGCGGGAGGTGTCCTACAATGAGCAGTTCTTC. Encoded protein: CASSLQREVSYNEQFF.

The gene calls are TRBV20-1 and TRBJ1-2; a weak D match, TRBD1 (6 bases). The CDR3 spans 14 residues. Germline V lookup: CDR1 DFQATT, CDR2 SNEGSKA (reference sequence). Trimming stripped 2 bases from V and 7 bases from J, with 17 bases between. CDR3: CSARKTGRSCGYTF. CDR3 sequence (DNA): TGCAGTGCTAGAAAAACAGGGCGATCATGTGGCTACACCTTC.

This clonotype turned up a few times. The chain is built from TRBV10-3 and TRBJ2-3, with 12 nucleotides matching TRBD2. CDR1 is ENHRY, CDR2 SYGVKD, per germline. J was trimmed by 0 bases and V by 7 bases; bases with no gene match: 14. This CDR3 comprises 19 residues. In nucleotides, the CDR3 is TGTGCCATCATGGGCTCTAGCGGGAGGGAACCATCTAGCACAGATACGCAGTATTTT. Translating gives CAIMGSSGREPSSTDTQYF.

This clonotype turned up a few times. This chain uses TRBV20-1 with TRBJ2-2; TRBD2 is a possible D gene (6 bases). Per the germline V gene, CDR1 is DFQATT and CDR2 is SNEGSKA (reference sequence). The CDR3 spans 14 residues. The V and J ends lost 5 bases and 7 bases respectively, with 17 bases between them. The CDR3 DNA reads TGCAGTGCTCGGGGGAAATTTGGGGGCGGGGAGCTGTTTTTT. Protein: CSARGKFGGGELFF.

Only a few counts were recorded for this clonotype. The chain has TRBV5-1 and TRBJ2-6; D gene ambiguous. This CDR3 contains 15 residues. Trimming pared 4 bases from V and 0 bases from J, leaving 8 bases between. Looked up from germline, CDR1 is SGHRS and CDR2 is YFSETQ. CDR3 sequence: CASSNGFSGANVLTF. For the CDR3, the DNA is TGCGCCAGCAGCAACGGGTTCTCTGGGGCCAACGTCCTGACTTTC.

This clonotype has a handful of counts. V gene TRBV12-3 or TRBV12-4 combines with J gene TRBJ2-5; D might be TRBD2 (5 bases). Trimming removed 6 bases at V and 10 bases at J, with 15 bases between. This CDR3 has 12 amino acids. The CDR3 DNA is TGTGCCAGCAGCCCCGACACCCGGGGCCAGTACTTC. This codes for CASSPDTRGQYF.

This clonotype was observed at least ten times. V and J are TRBV9 and TRBJ2-1; D is undetermined. Germline V gene lookup returns CDR1 SGDLS and CDR2 YYNGEE. The CDR3 covers 13 residues. Trimming removed 0 bases from V and 4 bases from J, with 5 bases in between. This CDR3 is CASSVAGYNEQFF. The CDR3 DNA reads as TGTGCCAGCAGCGTAGCAGGTTACAATGAGCAGTTCTTC.

The sample holds a few counts of this clonotype. CDR3 loop: CATQSEGETQYF. The CDR3 bases are TGTGCCACGCAGTCCGAGGGGGAGACCCAGTACTTC. V gene TRBV6-1 combines with J gene TRBJ2-5; the D gene could be TRBD1 or TRBD2 (5 bases each). The V gene lost 10 bases and the J gene lost 5 bases, with 14 bases spanning the gap. CDR1 and CDR2 (germline): MNHNS, SASEGT. This CDR3 region has 12 residues.

V gene TRBV9 combines with J gene TRBJ2-3; D is perhaps TRBD2 (5 bases). CDR3 size: 14 residues. The V end lost 3 bases, the J end lost 1 base, and 9 bases lay between the germline ends. In germline, CDR1 is SGDLS, CDR2 YYNGEE. This CDR3 is CASSADGGTDTQYF. CDR3 sequence (DNA): TGTGCCAGCAGCGCCGACGGGGGCACAGATACGCAGTATTTT.

The sample holds many counts of this clonotype. V is TRBV7-3 and J is TRBJ2-5, with TRBD2 matching over 13 bases. The germline gives CDR1 SGHTA, CDR2 FQGTGA. The CDR3 consists of 18 residues. The J segment lost 1 base and the V segment lost 5 bases, leaving 10 bases of the junction unmatched. CDR3 loop: CASSRPMTSGRPQETQYF. DNA of the CDR3: TGTGCCAGCAGCCGACCCATGACTAGCGGGAGGCCCCAAGAGACCCAGTACTTC.

The table lists this clonotype with many counts. This chain connects TRBV7-8 to TRBJ2-3; tentatively, D is TRBD1 or TRBD2 (5 bases each). The CDR3 consists of 16 residues. Germline CDR1 is SGHVS and CDR2 is FQNEAQ. Between the trimmed V and J ends, which lost 4 bases and 2 bases, there was a span of 16 bases. CDR3 region: CASSSFFRDHTDTQYF. The CDR3, as DNA: TGTGCCAGCAGCTCATTCTTCCGGGACCACACAGATACGCAGTATTTT.

This clonotype was counted a few times. The chain joins TRBV7-8 to TRBJ2-7, with 7 bases lining up with TRBD1. The CDR3 is made up of 15 amino acids. In germline, CDR1 is SGHVS, CDR2 FQNEAQ. The trim removed 6 bases at V and 3 bases at J, leaving 11 bases unmatched. CDR3 region: CASRRTRDSYYEQYF. Here the CDR3 DNA reads TGTGCCAGCAGAAGGACCCGGGACAGTTACTACGAGCAGTACTTC.

This clonotype was counted at least ten times. V and J are TRBV12-3 or TRBV12-4 and TRBJ1-5, with TRBD1 matching over 11 bases. Trimming cost V 6 bases and J 12 bases; bases outside gene matches: 4. The CDR3 is made up of 12 amino acids. Written as DNA, the CDR3 is TGTGCCAGCAGGAGGGACAGGGGGAACCAGCATTTT. It codes for CASRRDRGNQHF.

The sample holds many counts of this clonotype. The rearrangement uses TRBV5-1 and TRBJ2-7; perhaps TRBD2 as D (6 bases). Germline lookup yields CDR1 SGHRS and CDR2 YFSETQ. V lost 4 bases and J lost 3, with 17 bases in between. The CDR3 length is 15 residues. For the CDR3, the DNA is TGCGCCAGCAGCGCGGGGCAGGGTTGGTACTACGAGCAGTACTTC. This encodes CASSAGQGWYYEQYF.

This clonotype has just a few counts. The V call is TRBV24-1, the J call TRBJ2-1; D unclear. Germline-derived CDR1 and CDR2 are KGHDR and SFDVKD. V was shortened by 5 bases and J by 7 bases, with 11 bases between the two germline ends. This CDR3 has 13 amino acids. The CDR3 DNA follows: TGTGCCACCAGTGCCTTGGGTGGGAATGAGCAGTTCTTC. Amino acid sequence: CATSALGGNEQFF.

Of note for this clonotype: A much larger clone differs from this one at a single base, so this may be a read error. The CDR3 carries no conserved terminal phenylalanine or tryptophan, so it likely arises from a read error. V gene TRBV10-3 combines with J gene TRBJ1-2; tentatively, D is TRBD1 (6 bases). The V end was cut by 7 bases, the J end by 7 bases, with 13 bases between. The germline V gene encodes CDR1 ENHRY and CDR2 SYGVKD. This CDR3 spans 12 amino acids. CDR3 in DNA: TGTGCCATCAAACAGGGAGTAGGTGGCTACACCTCC. Translated: CAIKQGVGGYTS.

This clonotype has a count of ten or more. V and J are TRBV11-2 and TRBJ2-1; TRBD1 matches 8 bases. The ends lost 1 base at V and 6 bases at J; junction bases unmatched: 5. Germline-derived CDR1 and CDR2 are SGHAT and FQNNGV. The CDR3 is made up of 15 amino acids. For the CDR3, the DNA is TGTGCCAGCAGCTTAGGACAGGGGAGATCCAATGAGCAGTTCTTC. Amino acid sequence: CASSLGQGRSNEQFF.

This clonotype appeared many times. The CDR3 sequence is CASTRQGLFTGELFF. CDR3 DNA: TGTGCCAGTACTAGACAGGGATTATTCACCGGGGAGCTGTTTTTT. The genes are TRBV19 and TRBJ2-2, with 7 bases lining up with TRBD1. V was clipped by 7 bases and J by 4 bases; unmatched bases: 9. CDR3 length equals 15 residues. The germline CDR1 and CDR2 sequences are LNHDA and SQIVND (reference sequence).

This clonotype was detected many times. The V call is TRBV6-1, the J call TRBJ2-7; D gene ambiguous. Trimming removed 6 bases from V and 2 bases from J, with 14 bases in between. This CDR3 region has 14 residues. Germline V CDR1 and CDR2: MNHNS, SASEGT. CDR3 DNA sequence: TGTGCCAGCAGGATATCAACTACCACCTACGAGCAGTACTTC. It yields the protein CASRISTTTYEQYF.